A single sample is the source of the 8 T cell receptor beta chains below, sequenced in a study of blood T cells in healthy people across ages. For the second PCR, which ran for about 6 to 12 cycles, a sample-barcoded 5' primer and a J-beta primer mix were used. TCRdb itself ran the 5' RACE reads through MiXCR, one entry per CDR3 protein. This repertoire shows 1.5 million to 2 million distinct CDR3 sequences, roughly 27% found once; its top ten account for about 8%. The sequencing sample was made of blood. Every receptor here comes from a woman in her twenties or thirties in good health.

This clonotype was observed once. The chain recombines TRBV28 with TRBJ2-7; a weak D match, TRBD2 (5 bases). In germline, CDR1 is MDHEN, CDR2 SYDVKM. V was trimmed by 3 bases and J by 5 bases, leaving 14 bases between them. The CDR3 covers 14 residues. CDR3 sequence (DNA): TGTGCCAGCAGTTTCTTCTCGGGATACAACGAGCAGTACTTC. Protein sequence: CASSFFSGYNEQYF.

This clonotype was seen repeatedly, ten times or more. The chain couples TRBV30 to TRBJ2-7; D might be TRBD1 (5 bases). Germline values: CDR1 GTSNPN, CDR2 SVGIG (reference sequence). The CDR3 totals 12 residues. The V and J ends lost 0 bases and 3 bases respectively, with 6 bases between them. For the CDR3, the DNA is TGTGCCTGGAGTGTAGGGGACTACGAGCAGTACTTC. This gives the protein CAWSVGDYEQYF.

The V call is TRBV15, the J call TRBJ1-5; D not certain. Trimming removed 8 bases at V and 9 bases at J, with 14 bases between. The germline CDR1 and CDR2 sequences are LNHNV and YYDKDF (reference sequence). The CDR3 covers 12 residues. The CDR3 sequence: CATGQAPGPQHF. The CDR3 DNA is TGTGCCACCGGTCAGGCGCCAGGGCCCCAGCATTTT.

The chain couples TRBV20-1 to TRBJ2-1; a possible D gene is TRBD2 (6 bases). V was trimmed by 2 bases and J by 7 bases, leaving 15 bases between them. The V gene's germline CDR1 is DFQATT and CDR2 SNEGSKA (reference sequence). This CDR3 contains 14 residues. CDR3: CSARSGTGVNEQFF. The DNA of the CDR3 is TGCAGTGCTAGATCTGGGACGGGGGTAAATGAGCAGTTCTTC.

The table lists this clonotype with a few counts. This chain joins TRBV28 and TRBJ2-3; 7 nucleotides match TRBD1. The CDR3 is made up of 16 amino acids. Germline V gene lookup returns CDR1 MDHEN and CDR2 SYDVKM. V dropped 2 bases and J dropped 0; count of bases not matched to a gene: 5. For the CDR3, the DNA is TGTGCCAGCAGTTTAGGGGACAGCTCTAGCACAGATACGCAGTATTTT. Its translation is CASSLGDSSSTDTQYF.

J is TRBJ1-5 and V is TRBV5-1; possibly TRBD1 for D (5 bases). V was trimmed by 4 bases and J by 7 bases, leaving 12 bases between them. The CDR3 sequence is 13 residues long. Germline V gene lookup returns CDR1 SGHRS and CDR2 YFSETQ. The CDR3 spells CASSAEGLQPQHF. The CDR3 DNA sequence: TGCGCCAGCAGCGCGGAGGGGTTACAGCCCCAGCATTTT.

A note on this clonotype: An end of the junction differs from the germline gene, which may be a read error. CDR3 DNA sequence: TGTGCCAGCAGCTCGGCGGACAGCCCCTTAGCCAAAAACATTCGGTACTTC. It translates to CASSSADSPLAKNIRYF. The chain is built from TRBV7-2 and TRBJ2-4; D might be TRBD1 (6 bases). CDR1 is SGHTA, CDR2 FQGNSA, per germline. The CDR3 contains 17 residues.

The chain carries TRBV5-1 and TRBJ2-2, with D perhaps being TRBD1 or TRBD2 (6 bases each). Trimming left V 1 base short and J 4 bases short, with 11 bases between. The V gene's germline CDR1 is SGHRS and CDR2 YFSETQ. This CDR3 spans 15 amino acids. The CDR3 nucleotides read TGCGCCAGCAGCTTGCCGGGGGCGGCCACCGGGGAGCTGTTTTTT. Its protein is CASSLPGAATGELFF.